This TCR beta chain was found in a study of T cells in Graves' hyperthyroidism and ophthalmopathy. Points on this clonotype: A clone one base away is much larger, so this may be a read error.

The CDR3 extends over 16 amino acids. V was cut by 2 bases and J by 0 bases, with 13 bases left in between. Germline assignment: CDR1 MDHEN and CDR2 SYDVKM. In the ophthalmopathy cohort, Clinical Activity Score was at least 3, NOSPECS grade at least 4, and duration under 3 months. RNA transcripts yielded amplified TCR beta CDR3 regions. In the first-round RT-PCR of the TCR CDR3, the HTBI primer set was used. TCRdb analysed the multiplex PCR reads with MiXCR anew, one entry per CDR3 protein. The sample consists of about 610,000 distinct CDR3 sequences, roughly 14% of them appearing once. Sequenced: blood. This chain uses TRBV28 with TRBJ1-1; D ambiguous. The receptor was isolated from a middle-aged woman with Graves' ophthalmopathy. Here the CDR3 reads CASSLLENPVNTEAFF. Written as DNA, the CDR3 is TGTGCCAGCAGTTTACTCGAGAACCCAGTGAACACTGAAGCTTTCTTT.